The 23 T cell receptor beta chains reported below all come from one sample, sequenced in a study of blood T cell repertoires in COVID-19. TCRdb keeps only in-frame clones here, not all; method: immunoSEQ multiplex PCR. The sample includes about 430,000 clones, around nine tenths seen only once; the top ten take 0.7% to 0.85%. Sequences were obtained from peripheral blood. The receptors derive from a man aged 18-30 years with COVID-19, enrolled during active disease.

The chain employs TRBV5-4 and TRBJ2-5, with TRBD2 matching 8 bases. J lost 2 bases, V lost 3 bases, and 3 bases had no gene match. Germline values: CDR1 SGHNT, CDR2 YYREEE (reference sequence). This CDR3 has 14 amino acids. For the CDR3, the DNA is TGTGCCAGCAGCTATTCTAGCGGGCAAGAGACCCAGTACTTC. Translated: CASSYSSGQETQYF.

The genes are TRBV6-5 and TRBJ1-5; unclear D gene. The CDR3 sequence is 13 residues long. V shed 3 bases and J shed 6 bases, with 9 bases lying between them. Germline CDR1 and CDR2: MNHEY and SVGAGI. CDR3 residues: CASSYTVAQPQHF. The CDR3 DNA reads TGTGCCAGCAGTTATACCGTGGCTCAGCCCCAGCATTTT.

The chain joins TRBV5-4 to TRBJ2-5; TRBD2 matches at 15 bases. CDR3 size: 17 residues. CDR1 is SGHNT, CDR2 YYREEE, per germline (reference sequence). V lost 3 bases to trimming and J lost 4 bases; unmatched junction nucleotides: 7. CDR3 coding DNA: TGTGCCAGCAGCTCAATAGGACTAGCGGGAGGGTCAGAGACCCAGTACTTC. It translates to CASSSIGLAGGSETQYF.

This chain uses TRBV6-6 with TRBJ1-1, with TRBD1 identical over 10 bases. The CDR3 runs to 19 residues. Germline trimming cut 5 bases from V and 0 bases from J; bases unmatched to any gene: 15. CDR1 and CDR2 (germline): MNHNY, SVGAGI (reference sequence). The CDR3 bases are TGTGCCAGCAGTCTCACTATCGTTAGACAGGGGGCCCTGAACACTGAAGCTTTCTTT. Translation gives CASSLTIVRQGALNTEAFF.

J is TRBJ2-3 and V is TRBV6-1, with 8 bases fitting TRBD2. Per the germline V gene, CDR1 is MNHNS and CDR2 is SASEGT. J was trimmed by 6 bases and V by 4 bases; bases with no gene match: 6. The CDR3 has 14 residues. As DNA, the CDR3 is TGTGCCAGCAGTGGAGCGGGGGCGCATGATACGCAGTATTTT. Translated: CASSGAGAHDTQYF.

The gene calls are TRBV5-1 and TRBJ2-3, with 9 bases that match TRBD2. V shed 0 bases and J 6 bases; nucleotides not matched to a gene: 11. In germline, CDR1 is SGHRS, CDR2 YFSETQ. The CDR3 has 17 residues. CDR3 bases: TGCGCCAGCAGCTTGGGAGAAATTAGCGGGAGAGGGGATACGCAGTATTTT. As protein: CASSLGEISGRGDTQYF.

The genes are TRBV4-1 and TRBJ2-5; 11 bases agree with TRBD2. CDR1 is MGHRA and CDR2 is YSYEKL in the germline V gene. V gave up 4 bases and J gave up 5 bases; unmatched junction bases: 3. The CDR3 has 14 amino acids. For the CDR3, the DNA is TGCGCCAGCAGCCCTAGCGGGAGGACGGAGACCCAGTACTTC. It specifies CASSPSGRTETQYF.

The chain couples TRBV11-3 to TRBJ2-2; D is unclear. Germline V lookup: CDR1 SGHNT, CDR2 YENEEA. Trimming took off 1 base at V and 1 base at J, with 10 bases between the two ends. The CDR3 runs 16 residues. The CDR3 reads CASSLAWAENTGELFF. Written as DNA, the CDR3 is TGTGCCAGCAGCTTAGCTTGGGCAGAGAACACCGGGGAGCTGTTTTTT.

Here the CDR3 DNA reads TGTGCCAGCAGCTTAGAGGGGGGCTACGAGCAGTACTTC. Translating gives CASSLEGGYEQYF. The chain recombines TRBV11-3 with TRBJ2-7; D might be TRBD2 (6 bases). Germline V gives CDR1 SGHNT, CDR2 YENEEA. The ends were cut back, 0 bases at V and 3 bases at J, with 6 bases in the middle. The CDR3 has 13 residues.

This chain connects TRBV3-1 (or the pseudogene TRBV3-2) to TRBJ2-3; tentatively, D is TRBD2 (6 bases). The CDR3 consists of 15 residues. Germline CDR1 and CDR2: LGHDT and YNNKEL (reference sequence). Trimming took off 0 bases at V and 2 bases at J, with 9 bases between the two ends. Written as DNA, the CDR3 is TGTGCCAGCAGCCAAGAGGGGGACTCCACAGATACGCAGTATTTT. Translated: CASSQEGDSTDTQYF.

V usage is TRBV25-1 and J usage is TRBJ2-1, with D possibly TRBD1 on 6 matching bases. Germline loops: CDR1 MGHDK, CDR2 SYGVNS. With 1 base removed from V and 6 bases from J, the gap between germline ends came to 19 bases. The CDR3 loop spans 17 amino acids. The CDR3 loop is CASSEFTGTRNPNEQFF. The CDR3 DNA follows: TGTGCCAGCAGTGAATTTACGGGGACACGAAACCCCAATGAGCAGTTCTTC. The variable domain in full, completed from reference TRBV25-1 and TRBJ2-1, reads EADIYQTPRYLVIGTGKKITLECSQTMGHDKMYWYQQDPGMELHLIHYSYGVNSTEKGDLSSESTVSRIRTEHFPLTLESARPSHTSQYLCASSEFTGTRNPNEQFFGPGTRLTVL.

The chain couples TRBV2 to TRBJ2-3; perhaps TRBD1 as D (5 bases). The CDR3 runs 12 residues. V shed 8 bases and J shed 4 bases, with 10 bases lying between them. CDR1 SNHLY and CDR2 FYNNEI come from the germline V gene. CDR3 region: CASCREADTQYF. CDR3 nucleotides: TGTGCCAGCTGCAGGGAAGCAGATACGCAGTATTTT.

The genes are TRBV4-2 and TRBJ2-3; D unresolved. With 2 bases removed from V and 0 bases from J, the gap between germline ends came to 21 bases. The CDR3 is made up of 19 amino acids. In germline, CDR1 is LGHNA, CDR2 YNFKEQ. CDR3 sequence (DNA): TGTGCCAGCAGCCAACCCCCAGAAATGGCAACCTCTAGCACAGATACGCAGTATTTT. It codes for CASSQPPEMATSSTDTQYF.

This chain connects TRBV4-1 to TRBJ2-7; tentatively, D is TRBD1 (6 bases). There are 15 residues in the CDR3. V was trimmed by 0 bases and J by 3 bases, leaving 12 bases between them. Germline-derived CDR1 and CDR2 are MGHRA and YSYEKL. For the CDR3, the DNA is TGCGCCAGCAGCCAAGAGGATGGGACAATCTACGAGCAGTACTTC. Protein: CASSQEDGTIYEQYF.

The chain combines TRBV5-1 with TRBJ2-3; no clear D gene. There are 16 residues in the CDR3. CDR1 is SGHRS and CDR2 is YFSETQ in the germline V gene. V lost 0 bases and J lost 0, with 11 bases in between. CDR3 in DNA: TGCGCCAGCAGCTTGGATAGGAGTTTAAGCACAGATACGCAGTATTTT. This gives the protein CASSLDRSLSTDTQYF.

V is TRBV5-1 and J is TRBJ1-1, with TRBD1 matching 7 bases. The CDR3 spans 13 residues. CDR1 SGHRS and CDR2 YFSETQ come from the germline V gene. V shed 4 bases and J 3 bases; nucleotides not matched to a gene: 3. CDR3 loop: CASSQDRDTEAFF. For the CDR3, the DNA is TGCGCCAGCAGCCAAGACAGGGACACTGAAGCTTTCTTT.

The CDR3 loop reads CATSTVKNIQYF. Here the CDR3 DNA reads TGTGCCACCAGCACAGTGAAAAACATTCAGTACTTC. The J gene is TRBJ2-4, the V gene TRBV15; D not certain. CDR1 is LNHNV and CDR2 is YYDKDF in the germline V gene (reference sequence). The CDR3 is 12 amino acids. V dropped 4 bases and J dropped 4 bases, with 5 bases sitting between them.

V gene TRBV9 combines with J gene TRBJ2-2; 10 nucleotides match TRBD2. Germline trimming cut 0 bases from V and 6 bases from J; bases unmatched to any gene: 8. The CDR3 extends over 17 amino acids. Germline CDR1 and CDR2: SGDLS and YYNGEE. The CDR3 DNA follows: TGTGCCAGCAGCGTAGCTCTAGCGGGAGTTTCTTCCGGGGAGCTGTTTTTT. Protein sequence: CASSVALAGVSSGELFF.

The rearrangement uses TRBV7-9 and TRBJ2-2; D not certain. The V end lost 1 base, the J end lost 6 bases, and 6 bases lay between the germline ends. The germline V gene encodes CDR1 SEHNR and CDR2 FQNEAQ (reference sequence). The CDR3 consists of 13 residues. The CDR3 protein is CASSLGSAGELFF. The CDR3 nucleotides are TGTGCCAGCAGCTTAGGCTCGGCCGGGGAGCTGTTTTTT.

This clone was found a few times. J is TRBJ1-2 and V is TRBV29-1, with 10 bases lining up with TRBD1. Germline V gene data show CDR1 as SQVTM and CDR2 as ANQGSEA. The CDR3 sequence is 12 residues long. Trimming cost V 8 bases and J 9 bases; bases outside gene matches: 9. CDR3 residues: CSSTGTGDSYTF. The CDR3 DNA reads TGCAGCTCCACCGGGACAGGGGATAGCTACACCTTC. The full variable domain, its missing parts supplied by reference TRBV29-1 and TRBJ1-2, is SAVISQKPSRDICQRGTSLTIQCQVDSQVTMMFWYRQQPGQSLTLIATANQGSEATYESGFVIDKFPISRPNLTFSTLTVSNMSPEDSSIYLCSSTGTGDSYTFGSGTRLTVV.

The V and J genes are TRBV19 and TRBJ2-1, with 11 bases matching TRBD2. V gave up 7 bases and J gave up 3 bases; unmatched junction bases: 2. The CDR3 contains 14 residues. CDR1 is LNHDA and CDR2 is SQIVND in the germline V gene (reference sequence). DNA for the CDR3: TGTGCCAGTATGGGACTAGCGGACTACAATGAGCAGTTCTTC. Protein: CASMGLADYNEQFF. Variable domain in full (rest from reference TRBV19 and TRBJ2-1): DGGITQSPKYLFRKEGQNVTLSCEQNLNHDAMYWYRQDPGQGLRLIYYSQIVNDFQKGDIAEGYSVSREKKESFPLTVTSAQKNPTAFYLCASMGLADYNEQFFGPGTRLTVL.

This rearrangement joins TRBV6-5 to TRBJ1-5, with D possibly being TRBD1 (6 bases). The germline V gene has CDR1 MNHEY and CDR2 SVGAGI. Trimming pared 6 bases from V and 4 bases from J, leaving 16 bases between. The CDR3 runs 15 residues. The CDR3 loop reads CASRPLGGANQPQHF. The CDR3 DNA reads TGTGCCAGCAGACCCCTAGGGGGTGCGAATCAGCCCCAGCATTTT.

V and J are TRBV24-1 and TRBJ2-3, with D possibly being TRBD2 (6 bases). CDR1 is KGHDR and CDR2 is SFDVKD in the germline V gene. The CDR3 length is 15 residues. Trimming cost V 3 bases and J 5 bases, with 14 bases left between them. The CDR3, as DNA: TGTGCCACCAGTGATCCCCCAGCGGGTGGAGATACGCAGTATTTT. This encodes CATSDPPAGGDTQYF.